Shown below are 18 T cell receptor beta chains from a single sample sequenced in a study of cytomegalovirus exposure and HLA in healthy donors. Assay: immunoSEQ multiplex PCR; the TCRdb copy retains only in-frame clones and omits some. Found here are 100,000 to 120,000 clones, approximately 89% of them singletons; the top ten hold around 1.9%. What was sequenced was PBMCs. The origin of the receptors is a woman aged 18 to 35 in good health and CMV-seronegative.

V and J are TRBV14 and TRBJ2-7; D is undetermined. Per the germline V gene, CDR1 is SGHDN and CDR2 is FVKESK. This CDR3 is 12 amino acids long. V dropped 3 bases and J dropped 3 bases, with 6 bases sitting between them. The CDR3 DNA is TGTGCCAGCAGCCAGGCATACTACGAGCAGTACTTC. Its protein product is CASSQAYYEQYF.

The rearrangement links TRBV5-1 to TRBJ2-7; possibly TRBD2 for D (6 bases). The CDR3 has 13 residues. The V gene's germline CDR1 is SGHRS and CDR2 YFSETQ. V lost 3 bases, J lost 2 bases, and 9 bases lay in between. This CDR3 is CASSWDSAYEQYF. CDR3 DNA sequence: TGCGCCAGCAGCTGGGACTCGGCCTACGAGCAGTACTTC.

CDR3 sequence reads: CASSPDRNYGYTF. The CDR3 DNA reads TGTGCCAGCAGCCCAGACAGGAACTATGGCTACACCTTC. The V call is TRBV6-6, the J call TRBJ1-2; possibly TRBD1 for D (6 bases). Between the trimmed V and J ends, which lost 6 bases and 2 bases, there was a span of 10 bases. The CDR3 length is 13 residues. Per the germline V gene, CDR1 is MNHNY and CDR2 is SVGAGI (reference sequence).

The chain couples TRBV4-1 to TRBJ2-5; no reliable D call. This CDR3 is built from 13 residues. Germline V gene data show CDR1 as MGHRA and CDR2 as YSYEKL. The V end lost 4 bases, the J end lost 2 bases, and 8 bases lay between the germline ends. The CDR3 sequence is CASSLAVQETQYF. Here the CDR3 DNA reads TGCGCCAGCAGCCTGGCCGTTCAAGAGACCCAGTACTTC.

The chain joins TRBV28 to TRBJ2-1, with 9 bases fitting TRBD2. Germline CDR1 and CDR2: MDHEN and SYDVKM. V dropped 6 bases and J dropped 1; count of bases not matched to a gene: 4. This CDR3 region has 15 residues. CDR3 region: CASSSSGRSYNEQFF. The DNA of the CDR3 is TGTGCCAGCAGCTCAAGCGGGAGGTCCTACAATGAGCAGTTCTTC.

The chain combines TRBV2 with TRBJ1-1; TRBD1 might be the D (6 bases). This CDR3 spans 14 amino acids. From germline, CDR1 is SNHLY and CDR2 FYNNEI. Trimming left V 7 bases short and J 11 bases short, with 23 bases between. This CDR3 is CASIPGGGVGDAFF. For the CDR3, the DNA is TGTGCCAGCATCCCTGGGGGGGGCGTAGGTGACGCTTTCTTT.

This chain links TRBV28 with TRBJ2-7; D gene ambiguous. There are 13 residues in the CDR3. Trimming cost V 2 bases and J 3 bases, with 8 bases left between them. Germline loops: CDR1 MDHEN, CDR2 SYDVKM. CDR3 nucleotides: TGTGCCAGCAGTTTACCTTCGGGCTACGAGCAGTACTTC. This sequence encodes CASSLPSGYEQYF.

V and J are TRBV5-1 and TRBJ2-5; 7 bases line up with TRBD1. The CDR3 sequence is 13 residues long. Trimming at V came to 4 bases and at J to 4 bases, leaving 4 bases not matched to a gene. Germline V gene data show CDR1 as SGHRS and CDR2 as YFSETQ. The CDR3 loop is CASSTQGRETQYF. The DNA for the CDR3 is TGCGCCAGCAGCACACAGGGGCGAGAGACCCAGTACTTC.

This clone showed up just once. J is TRBJ2-5 and V is TRBV2; perhaps TRBD1 as D (5 bases). Per germline, CDR1 SNHLY and CDR2 FYNNEI. The CDR3 sequence is 12 residues long. Trimming took 4 bases from V and 4 from J, leaving 7 bases between them. In DNA form, the CDR3 reads TGTGCCAGCAGTGCCAGGGTAGAGACCCAGTACTTC. Translated, it gives CASSARVETQYF. Complete variable domain (other parts from reference TRBV2 and TRBJ2-5): EPEVTQTPSHQVTQMGQEVILRCVPISNHLYFYWYRQILGQKVEFLVSFYNNEISEKSEIFDDQFSVERPDGSNFTLKIRSTKLEDSAMYFCASSARVETQYFGPGTRLLVL.

The CDR3: CASSVGGGTNEKLFF. The CDR3, as DNA: TGTGCCAGCAGCGTAGGTGGAGGGACGAATGAAAAACTGTTTTTT. This rearrangement joins TRBV9 to TRBJ1-4; D possibly corresponds to TRBD1 (5 bases). The ends were cut back, 0 bases at V and 5 bases at J, with 11 bases in the middle. The CDR3 loop spans 15 amino acids. From germline, CDR1 is SGDLS and CDR2 YYNGEE.

The gene calls are TRBV10-1 and TRBJ2-1, with TRBD2 as a possible D gene (6 bases). Per germline, CDR1 WNHNN and CDR2 SYGVQD (reference sequence). Trimming pared 3 bases from V and 2 bases from J, leaving 11 bases between. CDR3 length: 15 amino acids. As DNA, the CDR3 is TGCGCCAGCAGTGATAAGCGGGCGACCTACAATGAGCAGTTCTTC. It specifies CASSDKRATYNEQFF.

This clone was counted a single time. This chain uses TRBV7-8 with TRBJ1-5; 10 bases match TRBD1. J was trimmed by 0 bases and V by 5 bases; bases with no gene match: 10. This CDR3 contains 18 residues. CDR1 and CDR2 (germline): SGHVS, FQNEAQ. Here the CDR3 DNA reads TGTGCCAGCAGCCCCTCCGACAGGGGGCTCTATAGCAATCAGCCCCAGCATTTT. Amino acids: CASSPSDRGLYSNQPQHF.

V usage is TRBV4-2 and J usage is TRBJ2-3; 7 bases align to TRBD1. Germline V gene sequence: CDR1 LGHNA, CDR2 YNFKEQ. J gave up 4 bases and V 4 bases, and 14 bases lay outside the gene matches. The CDR3 extends over 17 amino acids. The DNA for the CDR3 is TGTGCCAGCAGCCGCCTAACCTACGGGGACAGCTCAGATACGCAGTATTTT. Its translation: CASSRLTYGDSSDTQYF.

CDR3 in DNA: TGTGCCAGCAGTGAGGCTACTGGGGCCAACGTCCTGACTTTC. It codes for CASSEATGANVLTF. The chain joins TRBV7-3 to TRBJ2-6, with D unresolved. Germline CDR1 is SGHTA and CDR2 is FQGTGA. CDR3 size: 14 residues. The ends were cut back, 6 bases at V and 2 bases at J, with 8 bases in the middle.

This rearrangement joins TRBV7-8 to TRBJ1-2; D not resolved. Trimming removed 1 base from V and 5 bases from J, with 14 bases in between. The CDR3 has 15 amino acids. Germline CDR1 is SGHVS and CDR2 is FQNEAQ. CDR3 amino acids: CASSLGTGSGYGYTF. The CDR3, as DNA: TGTGCCAGCAGCTTAGGTACGGGGTCCGGATATGGCTACACCTTC.

This clone was picked up one time. The chain carries TRBV7-6 and TRBJ2-5; TRBD2 matches at 8 bases. Germline loops: CDR1 SGHVS, CDR2 FNYEAQ. The trim removed 2 bases at V and 4 bases at J, leaving 6 bases unmatched. CDR3 size: 15 residues. CDR3 residues: CASSLLGRGGETQYF. The CDR3 DNA sequence: TGTGCCAGCAGCTTATTGGGACGGGGGGGAGAGACCCAGTACTTC.

The gene calls are TRBV6-1 and TRBJ2-7; D is unresolved. V shed 7 bases and J shed 7 bases, with 14 bases lying between them. The CDR3 covers 12 residues. Germline V CDR1 and CDR2: MNHNS, SASEGT. CDR3 bases: TGTGCCAGCACTTCTAGGATTATAGAGCAGTACTTC. It translates to CASTSRIIEQYF.

The rearrangement links TRBV28 to TRBJ2-3; 11 positions match TRBD2. Germline values: CDR1 MDHEN, CDR2 SYDVKM. J was trimmed by 7 bases and V by 5 bases; bases with no gene match: 11. This CDR3 spans 16 amino acids. CDR3: CASSRIIAGGPHTQYF. In DNA, the CDR3 is TGTGCCAGCAGTCGAATAATAGCGGGAGGGCCACATACGCAGTATTTT.